A selection of T cell receptor beta chains follows, all from one sample in a study of blood T cell repertoires in COVID-19. Generated by immunoSEQ multiplex PCR, the TCRdb table keeps only in-frame clones and is missing some. The table includes approximately 310,000 clones, around 86% detected once. Sequencing used peripheral blood. These receptors came from a man in his fifties or sixties with active or convalescent COVID-19. Both conserved end residues are part of each CDR3. The D gene is left open where the match is weak.

CDR3: CASSRIDLGGDTEAFF; J: TRBJ1-1; D: NA; V: TRBV7-9
CDR3: CASSPYEGSIGGNQPQHF; J: TRBJ1-5; D: NA; V: TRBV6-2/TRBV6-3
CDR3: CASSLVDSPLHF; J: TRBJ1-6; D: NA; V: TRBV12-3/TRBV12-4
CDR3: CASSLIPNQPQHF; J: TRBJ1-5; D: NA; V: TRBV5-1
CDR3: CASSPSGDNEKLFF; J: TRBJ1-4; D: NA; V: TRBV18
CDR3: CASSLYPGTPPETEAFF; J: TRBJ1-1; D: NA; V: TRBV5-5
CDR3: CASSLYQGTKGETQYF; J: TRBJ2-5; D: NA; V: TRBV27
CDR3: CASSLAARGPPTEAFF; J: TRBJ1-1; D: TRBD1; V: TRBV5-6
CDR3: CASSAGGGGRTDTQYF; J: TRBJ2-3; D: TRBD2; V: TRBV9
CDR3: CASSLEGFTYEQYF; J: TRBJ2-7; D: NA; V: TRBV5-1
CDR3: CASSPSGGRSYNEQFF; J: TRBJ2-1; D: NA; V: TRBV11-3
CDR3: CASRRDRGSYEQYF; J: TRBJ2-7; D: TRBD1; V: TRBV2
CDR3: CASKREVNTEAFF; J: TRBJ1-1; D: NA; V: TRBV2
CDR3: CASSIGQTSNQPQHF; J: TRBJ1-5; D: NA; V: TRBV2
CDR3: CASSEAGRLVEQYF; J: TRBJ2-7; D: NA; V: TRBV28
CDR3: CSVYSSTDTQYF; J: TRBJ2-3; D: NA; V: TRBV29-1
CDR3: CASSKEERAGLNTEAFF; J: TRBJ1-1; D: NA; V: TRBV21-1
CDR3: CASSLQRREGNTEAFF; J: TRBJ1-1; D: NA; V: TRBV7-6
CDR3: CASSLGSGRVNEQFF; J: TRBJ2-1; D: TRBD2; V: TRBV7-9
CDR3: CASSQQGWGNQPQHF; J: TRBJ1-5; D: NA; V: TRBV7-2
CDR3: CASSLARDRTSSWEPYNEQFF; J: TRBJ2-1; D: TRBD1; V: TRBV7-8
CDR3: CASSSGSNQPQHF; J: TRBJ1-5; D: NA; V: TRBV5-1
CDR3: CASSPPAGVAGELFF; J: TRBJ2-2; D: TRBD2; V: TRBV11-3
CDR3: CASSVGQSTDTQYF; J: TRBJ2-3; D: NA; V: TRBV2
CDR3: CASSLTRNTEAFF; J: TRBJ1-1; D: NA; V: TRBV11-2
CDR3: CSAREDTEAFF; J: TRBJ1-1; D: NA; V: TRBV20-1
CDR3: CASSYGRSYNEQFF; J: TRBJ2-1; D: NA; V: TRBV6-5
CDR3: CASSLGRQYNEQFF; J: TRBJ2-1; D: NA; V: TRBV11-3
CDR3: CASSEKLGARGDQPQHF; J: TRBJ1-5; D: NA; V: TRBV6-1
CDR3: CASSSGGRTEAFF; J: TRBJ1-1; D: NA; V: TRBV18
CDR3: CASSPLAGGTDTQYF; J: TRBJ2-3; D: TRBD2; V: TRBV18
CDR3: CASSVAIQNYGYTF; J: TRBJ1-2; D: NA; V: TRBV9
CDR3: CASSSMAKDTQYF; J: TRBJ2-3; D: NA; V: TRBV5-1
CDR3: CASSYLKRAVRQPQHF; J: TRBJ1-5; D: NA; V: TRBV6-5
CDR3: CASSPGQPQVGYGYTF; J: TRBJ1-2; D: TRBD1; V: TRBV4-2
CDR3: CASSKSGSSYNEQFF; J: TRBJ2-1; D: TRBD2; V: TRBV7-9
CDR3: CASSSRQGGTGELFF; J: TRBJ2-2; D: TRBD1; V: TRBV7-9
CDR3: CASSYGTTGANVLTF; J: TRBJ2-6; D: TRBD2; V: TRBV6-2/TRBV6-3
CDR3: CASSYSLTGGYYGYTF; J: TRBJ1-2; D: TRBD1; V: TRBV6-5
CDR3: CASSPGQGLGEQYF; J: TRBJ2-7; D: TRBD1; V: TRBV5-1
CDR3: CASSLQGGRGYNEQFF; J: TRBJ2-1; D: TRBD2; V: TRBV7-2
CDR3: CASSLTSGGLPYEQYF; J: TRBJ2-7; D: NA; V: TRBV7-8
CDR3: CASSPGTRGSPLHF; J: TRBJ1-6; D: NA; V: TRBV5-1
CDR3: CASSLGRGLGYTF; J: TRBJ1-2; D: TRBD1; V: TRBV11-2
CDR3: CASSPREGNNYGYTF; J: TRBJ1-2; D: NA; V: TRBV28
CDR3: CASSDLRDRGRPGELFF; J: TRBJ2-2; D: TRBD1; V: TRBV25-1
CDR3: CASSLTETGDYGYTF; J: TRBJ1-2; D: TRBD1; V: TRBV18